The present T cell receptor beta chain was sequenced within a study of low-dose radiotherapy and immunotherapy resistance in tumors (dated by TCRdb to 2022 to 2024). Regarding the research as a whole: In Cohort 1, 0.5 Gy per fraction was delivered every 2 weeks, and a total PTV dose of 6.5 Gy was prescribed. Patients in Cohort 2 were given 1 Gy per fraction every two weeks, for a total of 13 Gy across 26 weeks. Nivolumab was administered intravenously as a 240 mg flat dose every two weeks, and ipilimumab was administered intravenously at 1 mg/kg every six weeks. Intravenous cyclophosphamide at 200 mg/m2 was administered every two weeks, one day ahead of each radiation and immunotherapy administration. Starting on cycle 1 day 1, patients took 300 mg of aspirin by mouth once a day for four cycles. To make first-strand cDNA, Superscript III was used along with a set of TRAV- and TRBV-specific primers so that both the TCRalpha and TCRbeta chains were covered. Randomization of trial participants into treatment groups was not performed. The translational analysis covered eight patients: three from the first dose cohort and the first five from the second dose cohort.

This clonotype appeared a single time. This receptor's antigen is unknown. Base qualities are not recorded, but no much larger clone differs from it by a single base. Support from one read is weak. Sequenced using an Illumina HiSeq 2500. TCRs were amplified with Phusion for roughly 20 PCR cycles, with a constant-region primer paired with the adapter attached to the V primers. Isolated mRNA was amplified with the MessageAmp II aRNA Amplification Kit, using a roughly 15-hour in vitro transcription at 37°C. The Dynabeads mRNA DIRECT Purification Kit was used to isolate the mRNA for TCR sequencing. Indexed Illumina adapters were added in a second Phusion PCR of roughly 26 cycles, after which AMPure XP beads were used to purify the products. The original methods were these. Using custom Perl scripts, TCR sequences encoding the same protein were pooled, out-of-frame sequences were removed, and the abundance of each clonotype was computed. Any TCR sequence backed by just one read was left out of the analysis. The metrics used to describe the repertoires included Shannon entropy, Gini index, clonality, richness, and the frequency of TCRs shared between repertoires. TCRdb ran its own pipeline on the public reads, namely fastp trimming at Q25 and MiXCR clone calling, and kept in-frame beta chains. Rows matching on CDR3 protein sequence are summarized as one entry with the most common DNA and genes. The V and J calls follow TCRdb's processing rather than the paper's. This sample lists about 52,000 distinct CDR3 sequences; around a third were detected once. Approximately 8% of the sample is taken by the ten largest.

According to the study, the label for this sample's time point signals: after trial treatment. Reading the label with the study, this specimen's treatment or condition is: LDRT plus nivolumab, ipilimumab, low-dose cyclophosphamide and aspirin (RACIN trial). The donors came from RACIN, which was a single-arm phase I dose-escalation trial that paired nivolumab and ipilimumab with aspirin, low-dose cyclophosphamide and low-dose radiotherapy. Patients were eligible if they had advanced solid tumors that were TIL-negative. CDR1 and CDR2 were assigned from the germline V gene (reference sequence) as DFQATT and SNEGSKA. At the junction V is shortened by 3 bases and J by 6 bases; bases outside the gene matches: 9. There are 14 amino acids in the CDR3, from cysteine to phenylalanine inclusive. Kept here is only the CDR3 DNA, which spans 42 bases and is read in frame from base 1.

The specimen comprised PBMCs, sampled after low-dose radiotherapy plus immunotherapy. The clonotype originates from a male donor with rectosigmoid adenocarcinoma. The chain is made from TRBV20-1 and TRBJ1-2; TRBD1 lines up with 8 middle nucleotides. The DNA sequence reads TGCAGTGCTAGTGGCGGACAGGGTAAACATGGCTACACCTTC. Its protein is CSASGGQGKHGYTF.